A selection of T cell receptor beta chains follows, all from one sample in a study of blood T cell repertoires in COVID-19. The protocol was immunoSEQ multiplex PCR, while the TCRdb copy is restricted to in-frame clones and leaves out a portion. The sample carries about 270,000 clones, approximately 85% recorded once. Material for sequencing was PBMCs or T cells enriched from blood (not recorded which). The origin of the receptors is a woman aged 50 to 65 with acute COVID-19. Both conserved end residues are part of each CDR3. Fields, in order: J gene, clone size, V gene, D gene, CDR3 protein, CDR3 DNA. D genes are given only for firm matches. Some rows have no size entry. The others give once, few or many, or a class for an expanded clone.

j_call: TRBJ1-3
clone_size: -
v_call: TRBV7-9
d_call: TRBD1
cdr3_aa: CASSPAGTGDLSGNTIYF
cdr3_nt: TGTGCCAGCAGCCCCGCCGGGACAGGGGACCTCTCTGGAAACACCATATATTTT

j_call: TRBJ1-1
clone_size: -
v_call: TRBV9
d_call: -
cdr3_aa: CASSAFLNTEAFF
cdr3_nt: TGTGCCAGCAGCGCTTTCTTAAACACTGAAGCTTTCTTT

j_call: TRBJ2-1
clone_size: -
v_call: TRBV19
d_call: -
cdr3_aa: CASNIAGVEQFF
cdr3_nt: TGTGCCAGTAATATAGCAGGGGTTGAGCAGTTCTTC

j_call: TRBJ1-2
clone_size: -
v_call: TRBV3-1/TRBV3-2
d_call: TRBD1
cdr3_aa: CASSQEGESRGPYGYTF
cdr3_nt: TGTGCCAGCAGCCAAGAGGGGGAATCAAGGGGGCCCTATGGCTACACCTTC

j_call: TRBJ1-5
clone_size: -
v_call: TRBV7-8
d_call: TRBD1
cdr3_aa: CASSLGWTGGNQPQHF
cdr3_nt: TGTGCCAGCAGCCTAGGGTGGACAGGGGGCAATCAGCCCCAGCATTTT

j_call: TRBJ2-7
clone_size: -
v_call: TRBV5-1
d_call: -
cdr3_aa: CASWEADLREQYF
cdr3_nt: TGCGCCAGCTGGGAGGCAGACCTAAGGGAGCAGTACTTC

j_call: TRBJ2-5
clone_size: many
v_call: TRBV5-1
d_call: TRBD1
cdr3_aa: CASSQGEGAFGETQYF
cdr3_nt: TGCGCCAGCAGCCAGGGAGAGGGGGCATTCGGGGAGACCCAGTACTTC

j_call: TRBJ2-7
clone_size: -
v_call: TRBV5-1
d_call: -
cdr3_aa: CASSSNTLYEQYF
cdr3_nt: TGCGCCAGCAGCTCCAACACCCTCTACGAGCAGTACTTC

j_call: TRBJ1-3
clone_size: once
v_call: TRBV7-2
d_call: -
cdr3_aa: CASSSPLAGGASGNTIYF
cdr3_nt: TGTGCCAGCAGCTCCCCCTTGGCAGGTGGGGCTTCTGGAAACACCATATATTTT

j_call: TRBJ1-5
clone_size: -
v_call: TRBV10-2
d_call: -
cdr3_aa: CASSEGLNQPQHF
cdr3_nt: TGCGCCAGCAGTGAGGGACTGAATCAGCCCCAGCATTTT

j_call: TRBJ1-1
clone_size: -
v_call: TRBV6-5
d_call: -
cdr3_aa: CASSYSTGGENTEAFF
cdr3_nt: TGTGCCAGCAGTTACTCGACCGGGGGAGAGAACACTGAAGCTTTCTTT

j_call: TRBJ1-5
clone_size: -
v_call: TRBV19
d_call: -
cdr3_aa: CATGGQPQHF
cdr3_nt: TGTGCCACCGGGGGACAGCCCCAGCATTTT

j_call: TRBJ1-4
clone_size: -
v_call: TRBV7-2
d_call: -
cdr3_aa: CASSLVRATNEKLFF
cdr3_nt: TGTGCCAGCAGCTTAGTCAGGGCCACTAATGAAAAACTGTTTTTT

j_call: TRBJ1-1
clone_size: -
v_call: TRBV13
d_call: -
cdr3_aa: CASSLGGQIWGLNTEAFF
cdr3_nt: TGTGCCAGCAGCTTAGGAGGACAAATTTGGGGGCTGAACACTGAAGCTTTCTTT

j_call: TRBJ1-1
clone_size: -
v_call: TRBV7-2
d_call: -
cdr3_aa: CASRPNRNTEAFF
cdr3_nt: TGTGCCAGCAGGCCGAACAGGAACACTGAAGCTTTCTTT

j_call: TRBJ1-3
clone_size: once
v_call: TRBV3-1/TRBV3-2
d_call: TRBD1
cdr3_aa: CASSRRTGAGNTIYF
cdr3_nt: TGTGCCAGCAGCCGTCGGACAGGGGCTGGAAACACCATATATTTT

j_call: TRBJ1-1
clone_size: -
v_call: TRBV6-5
d_call: TRBD1
cdr3_aa: CASRLETGGPEAFF
cdr3_nt: TGTGCCAGCAGACTTGAAACAGGGGGCCCTGAAGCTTTCTTT

j_call: TRBJ1-6
clone_size: once
v_call: TRBV9
d_call: TRBD1
cdr3_aa: CASSVAPGGEDSPLHF
cdr3_nt: TGTGCCAGCAGCGTAGCTCCAGGGGGAGAAGATTCACCCCTCCACTTT

j_call: TRBJ1-2
clone_size: -
v_call: TRBV7-8
d_call: -
cdr3_aa: CASSNGSGYGYTF
cdr3_nt: TGTGCCAGCAGCAACGGGTCGGGGTATGGCTACACCTTC

j_call: TRBJ2-1
clone_size: once
v_call: TRBV19
d_call: -
cdr3_aa: CASSKDRRVNNEQFF
cdr3_nt: TGTGCCAGTAGTAAGGACAGAAGAGTGAACAATGAGCAGTTCTTC

j_call: TRBJ2-7
clone_size: few
v_call: TRBV3-1/TRBV3-2
d_call: -
cdr3_aa: CASSQDRGAEQYF
cdr3_nt: TGTGCCAGCAGCCAAGACAGGGGGGCCGAGCAGTACTTC

j_call: TRBJ1-6
clone_size: -
v_call: TRBV6-5
d_call: TRBD1
cdr3_aa: CASTLGGSFNSPLHF
cdr3_nt: TGTGCCAGCACTTTAGGGGGCTCTTTCAATTCACCCCTCCACTTT

j_call: TRBJ1-2
clone_size: -
v_call: TRBV4-3
d_call: -
cdr3_aa: CASSQDREEYYGYTF
cdr3_nt: TGCGCCAGCAGCCAAGACAGGGAGGAGTACTATGGCTACACCTTC

j_call: TRBJ1-2
clone_size: -
v_call: TRBV6-1
d_call: -
cdr3_aa: CASSARRSGPNYGYTF
cdr3_nt: TGTGCCAGCAGTGCTAGGAGGTCAGGCCCTAACTATGGCTACACCTTC

j_call: TRBJ2-1
clone_size: -
v_call: TRBV9
d_call: TRBD2
cdr3_aa: CASSVGGGPGEQFF
cdr3_nt: TGTGCCAGCAGCGTAGGCGGGGGGCCGGGTGAGCAGTTCTTC

j_call: TRBJ2-7
clone_size: many
v_call: TRBV27
d_call: TRBD1
cdr3_aa: CASSMTGYSEQYF
cdr3_nt: TGTGCCAGCAGTATGACAGGGTACAGCGAGCAGTACTTC

j_call: TRBJ1-4
clone_size: -
v_call: TRBV4-3
d_call: TRBD1
cdr3_aa: CASRGGNRGGGGTNEKLFF
cdr3_nt: TGCGCCAGCAGGGGAGGGAACAGGGGGGGAGGAGGAACTAATGAAAAACTGTTTTTT

j_call: TRBJ1-1
clone_size: -
v_call: TRBV6-5
d_call: -
cdr3_aa: CASSYSVNMNTEAFF
cdr3_nt: TGTGCCAGCAGTTACTCGGTCAACATGAACACTGAAGCTTTCTTT

j_call: TRBJ2-2
clone_size: -
v_call: TRBV6-2/TRBV6-3
d_call: TRBD1
cdr3_aa: CASSVPQGAGYTGELFF
cdr3_nt: TGTGCCAGCAGTGTTCCACAGGGGGCAGGTTACACCGGGGAGCTGTTTTTT

j_call: TRBJ1-1
clone_size: -
v_call: TRBV6-2/TRBV6-3
d_call: -
cdr3_aa: CASSTGSGHMNTEAFF
cdr3_nt: TGTGCCAGCAGTACGGGTTCGGGACACATGAACACTGAAGCTTTCTTT

j_call: TRBJ2-7
clone_size: many
v_call: TRBV13
d_call: TRBD2
cdr3_aa: CASRNRLAPDEQYF
cdr3_nt: TGTGCCAGCAGAAACCGACTAGCCCCGGACGAGCAGTACTTC

j_call: TRBJ1-1
clone_size: once
v_call: TRBV3-1/TRBV3-2
d_call: TRBD1
cdr3_aa: CASSQDRGRANTEAFF
cdr3_nt: TGTGCCAGCAGCCAGGACAGGGGGCGAGCGAACACTGAAGCTTTCTTT

j_call: TRBJ1-1
clone_size: -
v_call: TRBV19
d_call: TRBD1
cdr3_aa: CASSHRGVNTEAFF
cdr3_nt: TGTGCCAGTAGTCACAGGGGGGTGAACACTGAAGCTTTCTTT

j_call: TRBJ1-2
clone_size: -
v_call: TRBV11-1
d_call: TRBD1
cdr3_aa: CASSFQTGFNAYGYTF
cdr3_nt: TGTGCCAGCAGCTTCCAGACAGGGTTTAATGCCTATGGCTACACCTTC

j_call: TRBJ2-1
clone_size: once
v_call: TRBV24-1
d_call: TRBD1
cdr3_aa: CARRGRGLSNEQFF
cdr3_nt: TGTGCCCGGAGGGGCAGGGGGCTAAGCAATGAGCAGTTCTTC

j_call: TRBJ1-1
clone_size: -
v_call: TRBV6-5
d_call: TRBD1
cdr3_aa: CASSSRQGMNTEAFF
cdr3_nt: TGTGCCAGCAGTTCCCGACAGGGAATGAACACTGAAGCTTTCTTT

j_call: TRBJ1-5
clone_size: few
v_call: TRBV3-1/TRBV3-2
d_call: -
cdr3_aa: CASSQGRNRDSNQPQHF
cdr3_nt: TGTGCCAGCAGCCAAGGTCGAAACAGGGATAGCAATCAGCCCCAGCATTTT

j_call: TRBJ1-1
clone_size: few
v_call: TRBV3-1/TRBV3-2
d_call: -
cdr3_aa: CASSQVVGTAANTEAFF
cdr3_nt: TGTGCCAGCAGCCAAGTGGTAGGGACTGCCGCGAACACTGAAGCTTTCTTT

j_call: TRBJ1-3
clone_size: -
v_call: TRBV6-5
d_call: -
cdr3_aa: CASSSDIPGNTIYF
cdr3_nt: TGTGCCAGCAGCTCCGACATACCTGGAAACACCATATATTTT

j_call: TRBJ2-7
clone_size: -
v_call: TRBV7-8
d_call: -
cdr3_aa: CASKLGGVGFVGEQYF
cdr3_nt: TGTGCCAGCAAGTTAGGAGGCGTAGGGTTTGTGGGCGAGCAGTACTTC

j_call: TRBJ2-5
clone_size: -
v_call: TRBV5-1
d_call: -
cdr3_aa: CASSLEASEETQYF
cdr3_nt: TGCGCCAGCAGCTTGGAAGCTAGCGAGGAGACCCAGTACTTC

j_call: TRBJ2-7
clone_size: -
v_call: TRBV5-1
d_call: TRBD1
cdr3_aa: CASKEQGASGEQYF
cdr3_nt: TGCGCCAGCAAGGAACAGGGGGCGTCGGGGGAGCAGTACTTC

j_call: TRBJ1-2
clone_size: -
v_call: TRBV25-1
d_call: -
cdr3_aa: CASSGPGTPRGDGYTF
cdr3_nt: TGTGCCAGCAGTGGACCCGGGACTCCTCGAGGAGATGGCTACACCTTC